Below, one T cell receptor (beta chain) is given with its context. As yet, its antigen is unknown. Each patient presented with locally advanced or metastatic urothelial carcinoma. The protocol was immunoSEQ multiplex PCR, while the TCRdb copy is restricted to in-frame clones and leaves out a portion. This sample carries approximately 70,000 clones, roughly 89% of them seen once, and the ten largest clones take less than 3.5%. This record belongs to a study of PD-L1 blockade in urothelial cancer. Across the whole study: Males with bladder-origin urothelial cancer constituted about 90% of the roughly 30 patients. Blood samples had a median of 141,255 T cells.

This CDR3 has 16 residues. Looked up from germline, CDR1 is SGHNT and CDR2 is YYREEE (reference sequence). The V segment lost 4 bases and the J segment 1 base; nucleotides outside the gene matches: 7. Study-level results: When pretreatment blood TCR clonality was below the median, it predicted better survival.

The TCR was taken from a man aged 55 to 69 with urothelial cancer. The material sequenced was PBMCs, taken around atezolizumab (anti-PD-L1) treatment. The chain has TRBV5-4 and TRBJ2-1, with 8 nucleotides matching TRBD1. The CDR3 protein is CASSRAQGESYNEQFF. CDR3 DNA: TGTGCCAGCAGCAGGGCACAGGGGGAGTCCTACAATGAGCAGTTCTTC. Looking up the rest from reference TRBV5-4 and TRBJ2-1 gives the full variable domain: ETGVTQSPTHLIKTRGQQVTLRCSSQSGHNTVSWYQQALGQGPQFIFQYYREEENGRGNFPPRFSGLQFPNYSSELNVNALELDDSALYLCASSRAQGESYNEQFFGPGTRLTVL.